This TCR beta chain derives from a study of T cells after yellow fever vaccination. Study in general: With SMART-Seq v4 Ultra Low Input, the fractions containing low cell numbers were prepared.

The study, taken as a whole, reports: High-abundance clonotypes from the bulk population could contaminate FACS-sorted repertoires.

In its sample, this clonotype was seen many times. Its antigen is as yet unknown. From germline, CDR1 is DFQATT and CDR2 SNEGSKA (reference sequence). The CDR3 totals 15 residues. Between the trimmed V and J ends, which lost 3 bases and 3 bases, there was a span of 18 bases. As TCR cDNA was made by 5'RACE template switching, a universal primer site and UMIs were added. Each CDR3 protein is one row after TCRdb ran MiXCR on the 5' RACE reads. Among fewer than 450,000 distinct CDR3 sequences listed, less than 9.5% were seen once. The source material was PBMCs, sampled around 45 days after the first yellow fever vaccination. This chain joins TRBV20-1 and TRBJ2-7; D gene uncertain. The sequence was collected from a young man who received the YFV17D yellow fever vaccine. CDR3 in amino acids: CSARGSPGPNYEQYF. The CDR3 bases are TGCAGTGCTAGGGGCTCCCCGGGCCCCAACTACGAGCAGTACTTC.